This TCR beta chain was captured in a study of T cells after yellow fever vaccination. The CDR3 sequence is 17 residues long. Germline assignment: CDR1 MNHEY and CDR2 SMNVEV (reference sequence). The V end was cut by 9 bases, the J end by 7 bases, with 27 bases between. This clonotype occurred once. TCRdb used MiXCR to reprocess the 5' RACE reads, holding one entry per CDR3 protein. In the table there are 240,000 or so distinct CDR3 sequences, 6.9% of which are singletons. The genes are TRBV27 and TRBJ2-2; possible D gene TRBD2, 6 bases. The clonotype comes from a man aged 25 to 45 who received the YFV17D yellow fever vaccine. The sample consisted of CD4+ T cells sorted from PBMCs, taken 15 days after the yellow fever booster vaccination. CDR3 in DNA: TGTGCCAGACTCCCGTCAGGCGGGGCTAGCTCAGGCGGGGAGCTGTTTTTT. It translates to CARLPSGGASSGGELFF.